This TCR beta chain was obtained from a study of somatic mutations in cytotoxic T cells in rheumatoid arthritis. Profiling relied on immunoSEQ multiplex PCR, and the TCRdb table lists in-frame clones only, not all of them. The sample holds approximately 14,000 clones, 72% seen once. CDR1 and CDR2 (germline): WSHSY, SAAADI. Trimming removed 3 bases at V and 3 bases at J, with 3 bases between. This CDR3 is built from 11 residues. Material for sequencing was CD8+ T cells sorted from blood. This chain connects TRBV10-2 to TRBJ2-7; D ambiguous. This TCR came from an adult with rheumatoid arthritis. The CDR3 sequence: CASSDLYEQYF. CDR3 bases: TGCGCCAGCAGTGACCTCTACGAGCAGTACTTC.